The rows below give T cell receptor beta chains drawn from one sample of a study of blood T cell repertoires in COVID-19. The table came from immunoSEQ multiplex PCR; TCRdb's copy has only in-frame clones and leaves some out. Here the sample spans roughly 50,000 clones, 84% being singletons. The sequencing sample was made of peripheral blood. All receptors come from an elderly woman with acute or convalescent COVID-19. The CDR3 runs from the conserved cysteine through the conserved F or W. Each record gives: clone size, V gene, D gene, J gene, CDR3 DNA, CDR3 protein. The D gene is left open where the match is weak. Clone sizes are given selectively: once, few, many, or a class where the clone is expanded.

NA,TRBV5-1,TRBD1,TRBJ1-1,TGCGCCAGCAGCGAGGACGGGACAGTGTTTTCTGAAGCTTTCTTT,CASSEDGTVFSEAFF
NA,TRBV18,NA,TRBJ2-3,TGTGCCAGCTCACCACCGGGGAGTACAGATACGCAGTATTTT,CASSPPGSTDTQYF
NA,TRBV29-1,NA,TRBJ1-5,TGCAGCGTTGCCGGAGGCAATCAGCCCCAGCATTTT,CSVAGGNQPQHF
NA,TRBV3-1/TRBV3-2,NA,TRBJ1-2,TGTGCCAGCAGTTTACAGAGAAACTATGGCTACACCTTC,CASSLQRNYGYTF
NA,TRBV12-3/TRBV12-4,NA,TRBJ2-1,TGTGCCAGCAGTCCCAGACAGAATGAGCAGTTCTTC,CASSPRQNEQFF
NA,TRBV3-1/TRBV3-2,NA,TRBJ2-7,TGTGCCAGCGCCCAGGGCGCAACCTACGAGCAGTACTTC,CASAQGATYEQYF
NA,TRBV18,NA,TRBJ1-1,TGTGCCAGCTCACCACTTTTGGGCAGACACACTGAAGCTTTCTTT,CASSPLLGRHTEAFF
NA,TRBV7-2,TRBD1,TRBJ1-1,TGTGCCAGCAGCTTAGGGGGACAGGGGTCAGAAGCTTTCTTT,CASSLGGQGSEAFF
few,TRBV3-1/TRBV3-2,TRBD2,TRBJ2-1,TGTGCCAGCAGCCAGACTAGCGGGGGGGATGAGCAGTTCTTC,CASSQTSGGDEQFF
once,TRBV3-1/TRBV3-2,NA,TRBJ1-1,TGTGCCAGCAGCCCCCAGGGCAGGGCAAGCCCAATGAACACTGAAGCTTTCTTT,CASSPQGRASPMNTEAFF
NA,TRBV12-3/TRBV12-4,TRBD1,TRBJ1-2,TGTGCCAGCAGTCGGGACAGGACCTATGGCTACACCTTC,CASSRDRTYGYTF
NA,TRBV5-6,NA,TRBJ1-4,TGTGCCAGCAGCTTGCGCCAGGGTACTAATGAAAAACTGTTTTTT,CASSLRQGTNEKLFF
NA,TRBV19,NA,TRBJ1-2,TGTGCCAGTAGTCGGGACACCACCCTACTTATCTACACCTTC,CASSRDTTLLIYTF
NA,TRBV14,NA,TRBJ1-6,TGTGCCAGCAGCCAAGGTGTCTGGGGAGGTTCACCCCTCCACTTT,CASSQGVWGGSPLHF
NA,TRBV7-9,TRBD1,TRBJ1-3,TGTGCCCTTCCTTATATCAAGGGGGCTAGAAACACCATATATTTT,CALPYIKGARNTIYF
NA,TRBV3-1/TRBV3-2,TRBD2,TRBJ2-2,TGTGCCAGCAGCCAAACTAGCGGCCTCACCGGGGAGCTGTTTTTT,CASSQTSGLTGELFF
NA,TRBV19,TRBD2,TRBJ2-1,TGTGCCAGTAGCCTCTCTGGGACTAGCGGGGGGGCCTACAATGAGCAGTTCTTC,CASSLSGTSGGAYNEQFF
NA,TRBV6-1,NA,TRBJ1-5,TGTGCCAGCAGTGTGTTGTTGGGCGGATCGGGAGGAAGTCAGCCCCAGCATTTT,CASSVLLGGSGGSQPQHF
NA,TRBV25-1,NA,TRBJ2-1,TGTGCCAGCAGTGTCTCCGGGACCTACAATGAGCAGTTCTTC,CASSVSGTYNEQFF
NA,TRBV3-1/TRBV3-2,NA,TRBJ1-2,TGTGCCAGCAGCCAACAGGACAGAATATTTACCTTC,CASSQQDRIFTF
NA,TRBV29-1,NA,TRBJ1-1,TGCAGCGTTGAAAGGGGGGGGAACACTGAAGCTTTCTTT,CSVERGGNTEAFF
NA,TRBV11-2,NA,TRBJ2-3,TGTGCCAGCAGCTCCTTCGCGACAGGCACAGATACGCAGTATTTT,CASSSFATGTDTQYF
once,TRBV9,NA,TRBJ2-3,TGTGCCAGCAGCGCCGGAGGCCATAGCACAGATACGCAGTATTTT,CASSAGGHSTDTQYF
NA,TRBV9,NA,TRBJ2-5,TGTGCCAGCAGCGTCTCCCCTAGCTTCGAAGAGACCCAGTACTTC,CASSVSPSFEETQYF
NA,TRBV6-6,TRBD1,TRBJ1-2,TGTGCCAGCAGCCCTCTAGGGACAGGGACACCGGTCTACACCTTC,CASSPLGTGTPVYTF
NA,TRBV19,NA,TRBJ2-7,TGTGCCAGTAGTCCCCTAGTGGGGGGGACAGGACCCTACGAGCAGTACTTC,CASSPLVGGTGPYEQYF
NA,TRBV6-5,TRBD1,TRBJ1-2,TGTGCCAGCAGAGTCACAGGGGGCGGTGGCTACACCTTC,CASRVTGGGGYTF
NA,TRBV11-2,NA,TRBJ1-6,TGTGCCAGCAGACGAGGGGCGGGGAACGTGGATTCACCCCTCCACTTT,CASRRGAGNVDSPLHF